This T cell receptor (beta chain) was recovered during a study of Tregs in tolerant kidney transplant recipients. The CDR3 has 14 amino acids. Germline V lookup: CDR1 SQVTM, CDR2 ANQGSEA. V was pared by 5 bases and J by 3 bases, with 16 bases between. Profiled with immunoSEQ multiplex PCR; TCRdb holds only in-frame clones, not every one. The sample lists roughly 250,000 clones; about 80% were seen once. Sequencing used CD4+ T cells from blood. The V and J genes are TRBV29-1 and TRBJ2-5; TRBD1 is a possible D gene (6 bases). The receptor's source is a human donor in good health. In nucleotides, the CDR3 is TGCAGCGTTCACAGGGATACCACGGAAGAGACCCAGTACTTC. It encodes CSVHRDTTEETQYF.